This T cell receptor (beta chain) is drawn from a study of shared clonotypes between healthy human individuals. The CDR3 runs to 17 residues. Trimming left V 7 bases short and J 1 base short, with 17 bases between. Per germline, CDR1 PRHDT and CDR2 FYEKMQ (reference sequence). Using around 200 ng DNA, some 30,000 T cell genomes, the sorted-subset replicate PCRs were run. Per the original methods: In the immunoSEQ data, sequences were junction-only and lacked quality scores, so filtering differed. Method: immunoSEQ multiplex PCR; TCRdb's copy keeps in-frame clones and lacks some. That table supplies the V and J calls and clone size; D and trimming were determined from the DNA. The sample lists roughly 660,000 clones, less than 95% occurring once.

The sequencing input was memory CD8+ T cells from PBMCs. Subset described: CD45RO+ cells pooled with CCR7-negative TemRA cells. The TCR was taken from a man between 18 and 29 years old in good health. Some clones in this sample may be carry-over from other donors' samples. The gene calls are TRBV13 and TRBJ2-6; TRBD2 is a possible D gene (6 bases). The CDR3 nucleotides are TGTGCCAGCACCAAGGGACGGAGGGTTTCTGGGGCCAACGTCCTGACTTTC. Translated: CASTKGRRVSGANVLTF.